This T cell receptor (beta chain) was identified in a study of response to subunit inactivated influenza vaccine. The study's findings and limits: Authors suggested that a seasonal influenza vaccination recruits few new T cells each time.

Each CDR3 protein is one row after TCRdb ran MiXCR on the RT-PCR reads. The repertoire holds hundreds of thousands of distinct CDR3 sequences, with approximately 7.1% as singletons. Trimming stripped 5 bases from V and 1 base from J, with 14 bases between. CDR3 size: 15 residues. This clonotype was recorded a few times. Its antigen is undetermined. The source is a man in his fifties or sixties who received an inactivated influenza vaccine. Sequenced material: PBMCs from blood, taken less than 25 months after vaccination. The rearrangement links TRBV12-3 or TRBV12-4 to TRBJ2-5, with D perhaps TRBD1 (6 bases). CDR3 loop: CASSKRTASQETQYF. Here the CDR3 DNA reads TGTGCCAGCAGTAAAAGGACAGCAAGCCAAGAGACCCAGTACTTC.